The rows below give T cell receptor beta chains drawn from one sample of a study of CDR3 diversity in severe acne. MiXCR, applied by TCRdb to the PCR reads, yields one record per CDR3 protein. The table lists around 100,000 distinct CDR3 sequences, around 56% of them singletons. Material: blood. These receptors were taken from a male donor with acne. Both conserved end residues are part of each CDR3.

TRBV2	TRBJ2-3	CASSEASGTDTQYF
TRBV20-1	TRBJ2-1	CSARTSGGGWAF
TRBV14	TRBJ2-2	CASNSGLAGYTGELFF
TRBV4-3	TRBJ2-7	CASSQGGYREQYF
TRBV10-3	TRBJ1-1	CAISESNTGLMAEAFF
TRBV9	TRBJ2-2	CASSPLVTGELFF
TRBV3-1	TRBJ2-2	CASSQRGSDGELFF
TRBV5-1	TRBJ2-3	CASSLARQGTDTQYF
TRBV11-1	TRBJ2-7	CASSLGGDTDEQYF
TRBV7-6	TRBJ2-7	CASSLATSGRGVYEQYF
TRBV20-1	TRBJ2-7	CSARPGGYEQYF
TRBV15	TRBJ1-1	CATRAVNTEAFF
TRBV28	TRBJ2-3	CASSPGVTQYF
TRBV7-9	TRBJ2-2	CASSIRQPYASNTGELFF
TRBV15	TRBJ2-7	CATSGARYERYF
TRBV7-3	TRBJ2-6	CASSPFGGANVLTF
TRBV20-1	TRBJ2-4	CSARYDRDRIKNIQYF
TRBV5-4	TRBJ2-6	CASSSGDQGASGANVLTF
TRBV19	TRBJ1-4	CASSIDREKLFF
TRBV24-1	TRBJ2-2	CATSDPTGELFF
TRBV10-3	TRBJ2-5	CAISESRAGRETQYF
TRBV7-9	TRBJ2-2	CASSSGTSGWTGELFF
TRBV20-1	TRBJ2-3	CSDSRTDTQYF
TRBV7-2	TRBJ1-1	CASRGTGDTEAFF
TRBV24-1	TRBJ1-4	CASSSEGEKLFF
TRBV29-1	TRBJ2-4	CSVVGQGDNIQYF
TRBV28	TRBJ1-1	CASRTLNTEAFF
TRBV12-3/TRBV12-4	TRBJ2-7	CASSLGARSYEQYF
TRBV12-3/TRBV12-4	TRBJ1-1	CASSLVRKNTEAFF
TRBV14	TRBJ2-7	CASSQGQGPYEQYF
TRBV7-6	TRBJ2-2	CASSFGGLINTGELFF
TRBV7-6	TRBJ1-2	CASSLAGVGGANYGYTF
TRBV9	TRBJ1-1	CASTRGLMNTEAFF
TRBV6-5	TRBJ1-5	CASRSTGTGNNQPQHF
TRBV20-1	TRBJ1-5	CSASHLWHYNQPQHF
TRBV9	TRBJ2-5	CASISIQETQYF
TRBV7-9	TRBJ1-2	CASSQETLFPTGEAKGYTF
TRBV24-1	TRBJ2-5	CATSDAETQYF
TRBV30	TRBJ2-5	CVWSSGLGEETQYF
TRBV5-1	TRBJ2-1	CASSPRSGDGPNEQFF
TRBV20-1	TRBJ2-1	CSARTAGTSGGEQFF
TRBV19	TRBJ2-1	CASSIASGYNEQFF
TRBV5-1	TRBJ2-7	CASSYTGTDEQYF
TRBV6-5	TRBJ1-2	CASRDSFDGYTF
TRBV20-1	TRBJ2-3	CSAEQRSTDTQYF
TRBV14	TRBJ2-1	CAGSSLTSGRGLREQFF
TRBV7-9	TRBJ2-7	CASSDNWSDEQYF
TRBV2	TRBJ2-3	CASLRGGRARDTQYF
TRBV7-3	TRBJ2-5	CASSLIAGQDQETQYF
TRBV7-2	TRBJ2-7	CASSLGHEPYEQYF
TRBV29-1	TRBJ2-3	CSTRGGTRTDTQYF
TRBV15	TRBJ2-7	CATSRVKGLAGEQYF
TRBV25-1	TRBJ1-1	CASSRDRGRGTEAFF
TRBV5-1	TRBJ2-1	CAGSLDGRVFYNEQFF
TRBV7-2	TRBJ1-2	CASSLSGQGYYGYTF
TRBV4-1	TRBJ1-2	CASSHRGQGTQGYTF
TRBV25-1	TRBJ1-2	CASSEGPGYGYTF